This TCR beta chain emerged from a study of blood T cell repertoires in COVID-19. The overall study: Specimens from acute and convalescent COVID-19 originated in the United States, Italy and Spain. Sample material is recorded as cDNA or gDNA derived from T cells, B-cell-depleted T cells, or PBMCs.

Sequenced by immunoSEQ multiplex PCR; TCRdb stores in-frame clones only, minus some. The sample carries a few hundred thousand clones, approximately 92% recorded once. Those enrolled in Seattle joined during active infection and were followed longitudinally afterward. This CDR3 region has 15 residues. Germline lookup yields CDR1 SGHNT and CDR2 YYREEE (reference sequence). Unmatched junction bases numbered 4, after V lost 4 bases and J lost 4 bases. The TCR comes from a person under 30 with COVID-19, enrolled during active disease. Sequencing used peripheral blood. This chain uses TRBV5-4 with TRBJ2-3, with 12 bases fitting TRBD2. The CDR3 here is CASSPTSGSADTQYF. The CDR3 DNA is TGTGCCAGCAGCCCGACTAGCGGGAGTGCAGATACGCAGTATTTT. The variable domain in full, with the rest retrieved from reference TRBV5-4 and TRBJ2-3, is ETGVTQSPTHLIKTRGQQVTLRCSSQSGHNTVSWYQQALGQGPQFIFQYYREEENGRGNFPPRFSGLQFPNYSSELNVNALELDDSALYLCASSPTSGSADTQYFGPGTRLTVL.